This record concerns one T cell receptor beta chain sequence. Its antigen is still unknown. The data were obtained in a study of T cell responses to AZD1222 COVID-19 vaccine. Study observations and caveats: There were repertoire samples only from the period after the peak T cell response.

Assay: immunoSEQ multiplex PCR; the TCRdb copy retains only in-frame clones and omits some. The sample has some 110,000 clones, 88% seen once. Per germline, CDR1 SQVTM and CDR2 ANQGSEA. Trimming removed 5 bases from V and 0 bases from J, with 8 bases in between. This CDR3 is built from 12 residues. The receptor comes from an adult in good health. The specimen was peripheral blood, collected on day 0 of AZD1222 vaccination. V is TRBV29-1 and J is TRBJ2-7; D remains unclear. CDR3 residues: CSVRWSSYEQYF. In DNA, the CDR3 is TGCAGCGTTCGGTGGAGCTCCTACGAGCAGTACTTC.